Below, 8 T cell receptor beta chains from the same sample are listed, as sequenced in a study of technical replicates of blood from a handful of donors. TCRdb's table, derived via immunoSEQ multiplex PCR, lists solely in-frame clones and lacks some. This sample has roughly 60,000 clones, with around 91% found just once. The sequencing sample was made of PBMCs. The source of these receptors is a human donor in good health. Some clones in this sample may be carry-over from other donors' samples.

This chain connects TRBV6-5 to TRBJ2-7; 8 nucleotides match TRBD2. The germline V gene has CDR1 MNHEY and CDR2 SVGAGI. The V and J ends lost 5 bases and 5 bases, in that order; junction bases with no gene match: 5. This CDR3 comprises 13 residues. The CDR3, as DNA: TGTGCCAGCAGTGGGACTAGTTTCCACGAGCAGTACTTC. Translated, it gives CASSGTSFHEQYF.

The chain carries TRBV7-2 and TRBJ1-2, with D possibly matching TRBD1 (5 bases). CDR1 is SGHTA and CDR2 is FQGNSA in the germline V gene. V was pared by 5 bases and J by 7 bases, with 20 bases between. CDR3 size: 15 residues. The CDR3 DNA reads TGTGCCAGCAGCCCCTTCCAGGGTGTTTCTGGTGGCTACACCTTC. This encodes CASSPFQGVSGGYTF.

CDR3 nucleotide sequence: TGTGCCAGCAGCCACGGGCGGGCCACCGGGGAGCTGTTTTTT. Translating it yields CASSHGRATGELFF. The V gene is TRBV7-9, the J gene TRBJ2-2, with D possibly TRBD2 on 5 matching bases. V lost 5 bases and J lost 4, with 11 bases in between. The CDR3 is 14 amino acids. The germline V gene encodes CDR1 SEHNR and CDR2 FQNEAQ (reference sequence).

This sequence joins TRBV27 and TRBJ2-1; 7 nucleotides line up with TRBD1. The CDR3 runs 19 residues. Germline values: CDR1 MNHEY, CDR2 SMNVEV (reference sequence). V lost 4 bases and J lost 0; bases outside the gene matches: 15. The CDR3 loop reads CASSSIFPTGSSSYNEQFF. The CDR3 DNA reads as TGTGCCAGCAGTTCCATTTTCCCGACAGGGTCAAGCTCCTACAATGAGCAGTTCTTC.

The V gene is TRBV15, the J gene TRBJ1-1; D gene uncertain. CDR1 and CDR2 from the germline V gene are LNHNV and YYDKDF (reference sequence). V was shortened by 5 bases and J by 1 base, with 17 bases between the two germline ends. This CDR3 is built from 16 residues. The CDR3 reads CATSGRASTWNTEAFF. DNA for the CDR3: TGTGCCACCAGCGGGCGGGCTTCCACTTGGAACACTGAAGCTTTCTTT.

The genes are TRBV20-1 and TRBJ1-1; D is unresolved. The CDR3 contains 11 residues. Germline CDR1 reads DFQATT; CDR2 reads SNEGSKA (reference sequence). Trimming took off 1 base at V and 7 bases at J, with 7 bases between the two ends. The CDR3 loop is CSARGPGEAFF. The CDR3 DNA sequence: TGCAGTGCTAGAGGTCCGGGTGAAGCTTTCTTT.

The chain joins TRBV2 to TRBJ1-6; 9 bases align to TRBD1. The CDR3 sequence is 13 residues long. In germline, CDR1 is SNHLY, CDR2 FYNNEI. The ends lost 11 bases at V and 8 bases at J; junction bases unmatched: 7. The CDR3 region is CAVLRDRDSPLHF. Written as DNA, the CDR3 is TGTGCCGTGCTCCGGGACAGGGATTCACCCCTCCACTTT.

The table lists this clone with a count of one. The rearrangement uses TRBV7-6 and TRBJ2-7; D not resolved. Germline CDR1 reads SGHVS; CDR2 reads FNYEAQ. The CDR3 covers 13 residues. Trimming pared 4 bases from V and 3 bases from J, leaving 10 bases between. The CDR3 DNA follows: TGTGCCAGCAGCTCAGACACCTTCTACGAGCAGTACTTC. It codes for CASSSDTFYEQYF.